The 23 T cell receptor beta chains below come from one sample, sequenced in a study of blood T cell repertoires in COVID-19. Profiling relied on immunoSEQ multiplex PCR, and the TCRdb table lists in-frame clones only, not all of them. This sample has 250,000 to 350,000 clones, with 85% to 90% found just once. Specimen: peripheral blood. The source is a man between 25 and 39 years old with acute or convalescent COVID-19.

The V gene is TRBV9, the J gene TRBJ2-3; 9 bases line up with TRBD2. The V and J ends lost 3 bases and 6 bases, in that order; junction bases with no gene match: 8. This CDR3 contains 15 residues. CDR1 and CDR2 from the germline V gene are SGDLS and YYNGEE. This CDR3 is CASSALSGGIDTQYF. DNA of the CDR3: TGTGCCAGCAGCGCCCTCAGCGGGGGGATCGATACGCAGTATTTT.

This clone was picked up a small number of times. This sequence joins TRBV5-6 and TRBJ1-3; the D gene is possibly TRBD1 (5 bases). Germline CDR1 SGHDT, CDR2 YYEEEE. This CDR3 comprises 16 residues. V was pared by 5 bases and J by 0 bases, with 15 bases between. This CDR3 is CASRRLGADSGNTIYF. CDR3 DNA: TGTGCCAGCAGGCGTCTAGGGGCCGACTCTGGAAACACCATATATTTT. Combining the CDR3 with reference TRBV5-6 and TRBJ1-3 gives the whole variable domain DAGVTQSPTHLIKTRGQQVTLRCSPKSGHDTVSWYQQALGQGPQFIFQYYEEEERQRGNFPDRFSGHQFPNYSSELNVNALLLGDSALYLCASRRLGADSGNTIYFGEGSWLTVV.

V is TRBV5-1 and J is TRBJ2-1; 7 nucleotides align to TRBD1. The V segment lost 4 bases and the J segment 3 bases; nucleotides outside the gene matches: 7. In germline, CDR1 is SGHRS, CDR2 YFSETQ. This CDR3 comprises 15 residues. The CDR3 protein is CASSGNRDSYNEQFF. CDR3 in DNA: TGCGCCAGCAGCGGAAACCGGGACAGCTACAATGAGCAGTTCTTC.

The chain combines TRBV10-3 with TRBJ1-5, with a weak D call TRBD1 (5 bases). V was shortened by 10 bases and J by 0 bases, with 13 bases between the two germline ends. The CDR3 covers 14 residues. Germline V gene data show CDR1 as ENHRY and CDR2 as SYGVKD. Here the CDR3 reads CASQFDSSNQPQHF. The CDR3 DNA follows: TGTGCCAGCCAATTCGACAGTAGCAATCAGCCCCAGCATTTT.

Here the CDR3 DNA reads TGTGCCAGTAGTACCTCTTCGGGGAACACTGAAGCTTTCTTT. This translates into CASSTSSGNTEAFF. This chain links TRBV19 with TRBJ1-1; D is unclear. Trimming removed 4 bases from V and 1 base from J, with 10 bases in between. Germline CDR1 is LNHDA and CDR2 is SQIVND (reference sequence). There are 14 residues in the CDR3.

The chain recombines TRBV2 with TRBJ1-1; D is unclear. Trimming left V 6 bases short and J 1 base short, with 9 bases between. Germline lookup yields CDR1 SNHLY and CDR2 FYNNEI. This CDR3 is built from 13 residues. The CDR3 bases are TGTGCCAGCAGGGAGAGTAGGAACACTGAAGCTTTCTTT. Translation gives CASRESRNTEAFF.

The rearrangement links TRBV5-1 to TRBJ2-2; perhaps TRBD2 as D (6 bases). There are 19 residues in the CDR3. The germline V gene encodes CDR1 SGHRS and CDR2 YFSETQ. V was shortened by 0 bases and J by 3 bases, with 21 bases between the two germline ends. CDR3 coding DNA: TGCGCCAGCAGCTTGGTTGGTCGATTGGCGGGGACGTACACCGGGGAGCTGTTTTTT. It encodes CASSLVGRLAGTYTGELFF.

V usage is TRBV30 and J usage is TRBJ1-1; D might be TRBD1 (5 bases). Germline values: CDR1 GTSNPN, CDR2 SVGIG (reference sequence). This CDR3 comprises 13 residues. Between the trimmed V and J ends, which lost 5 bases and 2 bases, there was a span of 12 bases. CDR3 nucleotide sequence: TGTGCCTGGGTGAGACAGCCCAACACTGAAGCTTTCTTT. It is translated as CAWVRQPNTEAFF.

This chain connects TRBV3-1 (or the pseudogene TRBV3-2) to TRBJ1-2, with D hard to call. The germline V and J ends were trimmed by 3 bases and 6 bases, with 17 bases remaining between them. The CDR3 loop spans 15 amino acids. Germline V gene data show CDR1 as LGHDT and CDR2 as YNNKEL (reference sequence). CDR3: CASSQVPGKEDGYTF. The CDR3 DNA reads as TGTGCCAGCAGCCAGGTCCCGGGGAAGGAGGATGGCTACACCTTC.

Written as DNA, the CDR3 is TGTGCCAGCAGCTCGCCGGGACTAGCGGTAGAGCAGTTCTTC. This sequence encodes CASSSPGLAVEQFF. This sequence joins TRBV11-1 and TRBJ2-1, with TRBD2 matching 11 bases. V was pared by 4 bases and J by 10 bases, with 6 bases of the junction left unmatched. This CDR3 spans 14 amino acids. Germline CDR1 and CDR2: SGHAT and FQDESV (reference sequence).

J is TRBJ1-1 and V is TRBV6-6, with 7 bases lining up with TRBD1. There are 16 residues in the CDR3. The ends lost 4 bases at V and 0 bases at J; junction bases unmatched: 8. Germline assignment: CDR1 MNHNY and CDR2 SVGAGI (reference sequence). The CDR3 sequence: CASSSSQGGMNTEAFF. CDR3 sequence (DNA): TGTGCCAGCAGTTCTTCCCAGGGGGGCATGAACACTGAAGCTTTCTTT.

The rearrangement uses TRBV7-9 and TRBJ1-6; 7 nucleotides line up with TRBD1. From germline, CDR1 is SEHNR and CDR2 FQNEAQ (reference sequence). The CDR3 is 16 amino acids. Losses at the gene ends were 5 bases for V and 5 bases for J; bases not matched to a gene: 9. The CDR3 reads CASSPPWTGDNSPLHF. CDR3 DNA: TGTGCCAGCAGCCCCCCTTGGACAGGAGATAATTCACCCCTCCACTTT.

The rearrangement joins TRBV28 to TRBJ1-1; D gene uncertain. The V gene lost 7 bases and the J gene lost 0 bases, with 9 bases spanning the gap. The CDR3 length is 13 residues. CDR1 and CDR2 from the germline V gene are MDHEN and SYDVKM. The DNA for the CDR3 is TGTGCCAGCATGGCCCTTATGAACACTGAAGCTTTCTTT. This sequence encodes CASMALMNTEAFF.

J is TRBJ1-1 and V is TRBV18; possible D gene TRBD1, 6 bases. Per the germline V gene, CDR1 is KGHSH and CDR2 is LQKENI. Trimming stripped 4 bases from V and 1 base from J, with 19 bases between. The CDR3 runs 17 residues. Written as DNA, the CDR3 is TGTGCCAGCTCACTATCCACCCCGAGGGGGTCGAACACTGAAGCTTTCTTT. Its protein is CASSLSTPRGSNTEAFF.

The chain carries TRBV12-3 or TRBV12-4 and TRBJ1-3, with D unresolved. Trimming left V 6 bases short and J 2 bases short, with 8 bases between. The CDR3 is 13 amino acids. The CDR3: CASRLTPGNTIYF. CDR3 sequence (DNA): TGTGCCAGCAGGCTGACTCCTGGAAACACCATATATTTT.

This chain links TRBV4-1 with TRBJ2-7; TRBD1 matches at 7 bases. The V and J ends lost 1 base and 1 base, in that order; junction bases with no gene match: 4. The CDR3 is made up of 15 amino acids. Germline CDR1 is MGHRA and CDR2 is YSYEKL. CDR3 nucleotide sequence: TGCGCCAGCAGCCAAGCCCGGACAGGATCCTACGAGCAGTACTTC. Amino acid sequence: CASSQARTGSYEQYF.

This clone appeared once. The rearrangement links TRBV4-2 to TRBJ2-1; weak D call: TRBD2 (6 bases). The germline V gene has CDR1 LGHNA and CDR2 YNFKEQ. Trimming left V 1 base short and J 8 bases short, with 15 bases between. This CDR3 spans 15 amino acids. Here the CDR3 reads CASSQGGVGLDEQFF. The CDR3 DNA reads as TGTGCCAGCAGCCAAGGGGGGGTTGGGCTCGATGAGCAGTTCTTC.

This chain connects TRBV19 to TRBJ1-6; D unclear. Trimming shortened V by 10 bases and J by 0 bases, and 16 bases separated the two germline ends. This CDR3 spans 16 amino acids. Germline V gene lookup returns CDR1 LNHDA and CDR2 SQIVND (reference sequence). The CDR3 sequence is CATSLVPSSYNSPLHF. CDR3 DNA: TGTGCCACCTCTTTGGTACCCAGCTCCTATAATTCACCCCTCCACTTT.

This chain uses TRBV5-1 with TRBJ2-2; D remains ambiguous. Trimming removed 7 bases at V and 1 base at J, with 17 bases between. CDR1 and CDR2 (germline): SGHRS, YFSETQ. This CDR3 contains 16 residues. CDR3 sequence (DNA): TGCGCCAGCGCGACCCCTCTTGGCGGGAACACCGGGGAGCTGTTTTTT. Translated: CASATPLGGNTGELFF.

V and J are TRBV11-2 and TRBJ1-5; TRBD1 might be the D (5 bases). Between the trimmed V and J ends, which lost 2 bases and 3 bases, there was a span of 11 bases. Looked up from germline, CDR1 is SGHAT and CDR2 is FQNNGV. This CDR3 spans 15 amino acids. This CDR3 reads CASSLIAGNNQPQHF. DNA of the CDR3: TGTGCCAGCAGCTTAATCGCAGGGAACAATCAGCCCCAGCATTTT.

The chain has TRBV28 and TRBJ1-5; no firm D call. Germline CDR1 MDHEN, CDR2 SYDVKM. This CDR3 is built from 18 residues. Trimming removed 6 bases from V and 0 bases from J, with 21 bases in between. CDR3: CASSSTPRYSPSNQPQHF. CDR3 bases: TGTGCCAGCAGCTCAACACCCCGGTACAGCCCTAGCAATCAGCCCCAGCATTTT.

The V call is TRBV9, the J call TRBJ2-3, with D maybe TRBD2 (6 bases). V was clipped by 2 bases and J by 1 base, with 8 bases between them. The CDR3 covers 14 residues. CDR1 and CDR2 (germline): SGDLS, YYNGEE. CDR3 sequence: CASSVRGRTDTQYF. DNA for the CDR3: TGTGCCAGCAGCGTGCGGGGTCGCACAGATACGCAGTATTTT.

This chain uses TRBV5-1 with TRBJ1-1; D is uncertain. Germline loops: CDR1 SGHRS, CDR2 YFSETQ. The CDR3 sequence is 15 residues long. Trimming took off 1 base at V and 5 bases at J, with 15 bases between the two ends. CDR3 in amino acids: CASSLFSRSGTEAFF. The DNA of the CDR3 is TGCGCCAGCAGCTTGTTCTCCCGTAGCGGGACTGAAGCTTTCTTT.